A selection of T cell receptor beta chains follows, all from one sample in a study. TCRdb processed the reads anew with MiXCR; each CDR3 protein has one entry. The table has about 800 distinct CDR3 sequences, around 33% seen once. Input material: CD8+ T cells (not recorded whether cultured). Receptors originate from a female donor. The CDR3 runs from the conserved cysteine through the conserved F or W. D genes are given only for firm matches. The listing skips clone size in some rows; elsewhere it reads once, few, many or a size class.

TRBD2,TRBJ2-1,TRBV4-2,medium-sized,CASSQERGGYNEQFF,TGTGCCAGCAGCCAAGAGCGGGGGGGCTACAATGAGCAGTTCTTC
TRBD2,TRBJ2-1,TRBV19,medium-sized,CASSTLAGPYNEQFF,TGTGCCAGTAGTACTCTAGCGGGGCCATACAATGAGCAGTTCTTC
NA,TRBJ2-3,TRBV10-1,medium-sized,CASSESWDTQYF,TGCGCCAGCAGTGAAAGCTGGGATACGCAGTATTTT
NA,TRBJ1-2,TRBV6-1,medium-sized,CASSEVDWVGGADGYTF,TGTGCCAGCAGTGAAGTCGATTGGGTGGGGGGCGCAGATGGCTACACCTTC
NA,TRBJ2-3,TRBV19,NA,CASSIRSTDKQYF,TGTGCCAGTAGTATTCGCAGTACAGATAAGCAGTATTTT
NA,TRBJ1-1,TRBV21-1,NA,CASLTPGRQAEAFF,TGTGCCAGCCTTACACCGGGACGCCAGGCTGAAGCCTTCTTT
NA,TRBJ2-1,TRBV18,medium-sized,CASSPETYYNEQFF,TGTGCCAGCTCACCGGAGACATACTACAATGAGCAGTTCTTC
TRBD1,TRBJ1-2,TRBV18,NA,CASPLTGVDGYTF,TGTGCCAGCCCACTCACAGGGGTCGATGGCTACACCTTC
NA,TRBJ1-1,TRBV19,medium-sized,CASSITPNTEAFF,TGTGCCAGTAGTATAACCCCGAACACTGAAGCTTTCTTT
NA,TRBJ2-3,TRBV19,once,CASSTRSTDTRYF,TGTGCCAGTAGTACCAGGTCTACAGATACGCGGTATTTT
NA,TRBJ2-3,TRBV19,NA,CASSPRSKDTQYF,TGTGCCAGTAGTCCCCGTTCAAAAGATACGCAGTATTTT
NA,TRBJ1-1,TRBV5-1,NA,CASSFLRGLNTEAFF,TGCGCCAGCAGCTTCCTACGGGGACTGAACACTGAAGCCTTCTTT
NA,TRBJ2-3,TRBV19,NA,CASSSRSTDSQYF,TGTGCCAGTAGTAGCCGGTCCACAGATTCGCAGTATTTT
NA,TRBJ1-1,TRBV19,medium-sized,CASSIFHQKEAFF,TGTGCCAGTAGTATTTTTCACCAAAAGGAAGCTTTCTTT
NA,TRBJ1-5,TRBV19,many,CASSTIGGQPQHF,TGTGCCAGTAGTACCATTGGGGGTCAGCCCCAGCATTTT
NA,TRBJ2-3,TRBV19,NA,CASSTAEDTQYF,TGTGCCAGTAGTACCGCAGAAGATACGCAGTATTTT
NA,TRBJ2-3,TRBV19,few,CASSSRGTDTQYF,TGTGCCAGTAGTAGTCGCGGTACAGATACGCAGTATTTT
NA,TRBJ1-2,TRBV29-1,once,CSVRTGVTEGYTF,TGCAGCGTTAGGACGGGGGTTACAGAAGGCTACACCTTC
NA,TRBJ1-5,TRBV19,medium-sized,CASSTRSTEAQHF,TGTGCCAGTAGTACACGGTCCACGGAGGCCCAGCATTTT
NA,TRBJ2-3,TRBV19,medium-sized,CASSQRSTNTQYF,TGTGCCAGTAGTCAACGGTCCACAAATACGCAGTATTTT
NA,TRBJ2-1,TRBV19,medium-sized,CASSSRSTGEQFF,TGTGCCAGTAGTTCACGGTCCACGGGGGAGCAGTTCTTC
NA,TRBJ1-1,TRBV10-1,NA,CASSEAWSTEALF,TGCGCCAGCAGTGAAGCCTGGAGCACTGAAGCTCTCTTT